Listed here are 9 T cell receptor beta chains from one sample, sequenced in a study of vaccination effects on CD4 cells after COVID-19. The antigens these receptors bind are not known. Antigen-specific CD4+ T cells were expanded (with viral peptide pools) by the ViraFEST assay ahead of sequencing. Subsequent to a culture period of about ten days, CD4+ T cells were isolated. Two-dose vaccination with either BNT162b2 or mRNA-1273 was given to the participants. Measured with immunoSEQ multiplex PCR; TCRdb has only the in-frame clones, and not every one. Seen here are approximately 61,000 clones, more than 70% observed once, and the top ten hold 1% to 1.5%. The sequencing here drew on CD4+ T cells from PBMCs cultured with HCoV-229E spike peptides, taken after COVID-19 vaccination. These TCRs come from a human donor who received a COVID-19 vaccine.

This chain uses TRBV5-4 with TRBJ2-1; D gene uncertain. Looked up from germline, CDR1 is SGHNT and CDR2 is YYREEE (reference sequence). CDR3 length equals 15 residues. The V end was cut by 4 bases, the J end by 0 bases, with 11 bases between. CDR3 region: CASSGDLSSYNEQFF. The CDR3 DNA sequence: TGTGCCAGCAGCGGCGACCTAAGCTCCTACAATGAGCAGTTCTTC.

J is TRBJ1-4 and V is TRBV7-2, with D maybe TRBD1 (5 bases). Germline CDR1 is SGHTA and CDR2 is FQGNSA. CDR3 size: 13 residues. Trimming left V 3 bases short and J 8 bases short, with 10 bases between. The CDR3 DNA is TGTGCCAGCAGCTTGGAGCAGGGAGAAAAACTGTTTTTT. Translation: CASSLEQGEKLFF.

The sample holds one count of this clone. The V call is TRBV19, the J call TRBJ2-4; the D gene is possibly TRBD2 (5 bases). There are 16 residues in the CDR3. From germline, CDR1 is LNHDA and CDR2 SQIVND (reference sequence). Trimming left V 3 bases short and J 2 bases short, with 14 bases between. In DNA form, the CDR3 reads TGTGCCAGTAGTATGTTCGGGGTGGGGTCCAAAAACATTCAGTACTTC. Translating it yields CASSMFGVGSKNIQYF.

In this sample, this clone turned up a few times. The V call is TRBV6-5, the J call TRBJ1-2; D not certain. The germline V and J ends were trimmed by 0 bases and 0 bases, with 8 bases remaining between them. Germline values: CDR1 MNHEY, CDR2 SVGAGI. The CDR3 spans 15 residues. CDR3 sequence reads: CASSYSSPANYGYTF. In DNA, the CDR3 is TGTGCCAGCAGTTACTCATCCCCAGCTAACTATGGCTACACCTTC.

This clone was detected a few times. The CDR3 bases are TGTGCCAGCAGTCAAAATAGCAATCAGCCCCAGCATTTT. This encodes CASSQNSNQPQHF. The gene calls are TRBV6-1 and TRBJ1-5, with D unresolved. CDR3 length equals 13 residues. The germline CDR1 and CDR2 sequences are MNHNS and SASEGT. V was clipped by 5 bases and J by 0 bases, with 5 bases between them.

The J gene is TRBJ1-6, the V gene TRBV7-9; 7 nucleotides line up with TRBD1. The CDR3 sequence is 13 residues long. Germline V gene lookup returns CDR1 SEHNR and CDR2 FQNEAQ (reference sequence). The junction had 7 bases not matched to a gene; V was cut back by 10 bases and J by 7 bases. As DNA, the CDR3 is TGTGCCACTGGCACAGGGGTAAATTCACCCCTCCACTTT. This encodes CATGTGVNSPLHF.

Worth noting for this clone: At the DNA level, this CDR3 is encoded by other sequences in the same sample as well. The CDR3 loop is CASSQGHGYTF. The CDR3 DNA reads as TGTGCCAGCAGCCAAGGGCATGGCTACACCTTC. This sequence joins TRBV3-1 (or the pseudogene TRBV3-2) and TRBJ1-2; D gene ambiguous. CDR3 length equals 11 residues. The V gene lost 1 base and the J gene lost 6 bases, with 3 bases spanning the gap. Germline CDR1 reads LGHDT; CDR2 reads YNNKEL (reference sequence).

The chain is built from TRBV6-5 and TRBJ2-7, with TRBD1 identical over 9 bases. The V gene end was trimmed by 0 bases and the J gene end by 3 bases; junction bases not matched to a gene: 6. Germline-derived CDR1 and CDR2 are MNHEY and SVGAGI. The CDR3 is made up of 16 amino acids. CDR3 DNA sequence: TGTGCCAGCAGTTACTCGGTCCCGGGACAGGGCTACGAGCAGTACGTC. As protein: CASSYSVPGQGYEQYV.

In DNA, the CDR3 is TGTGCCAGTAGGACTCAGGGTGTCGATACAATTTGGGAAAGCTACACCTTC. Translation: CASRTQGVDTIWESYTF. The rearrangement joins TRBV28 to TRBJ1-2, with D perhaps matching TRBD1 (5 bases). Germline V gene sequence: CDR1 MDHEN, CDR2 SYDVKM. The CDR3 contains 17 residues. The V end was cut by 9 bases, the J end by 9 bases, with 32 bases between.